A selection of T cell receptor beta chains follows, all from one sample in a study of T cell repertoires in cytomegalovirus infection. TCRdb independently ran MiXCR on the reads; one entry per CDR3 protein. The table includes hundreds of thousands of distinct CDR3 sequences, approximately 31% detected once. These TCRs' antigens remain unknown. Sequenced material: cultured CD8+ T cells from PBMCs, taken from culture after CMV antigen stimulation. Source of these receptors: a human donor in good health (CMV status not recorded). Some clones in this sample may be carry-over from other donors' samples. The CDR3 runs from the conserved cysteine through the conserved F or W. The order of the fields is V gene, clone size, D gene, J gene, CDR3 DNA, CDR3 protein. The D gene is left open where the match is weak. Clone size is given for some rows only: seen once, a few or many times, or a class if the clone is expanded.

V gene: TRBV7-9
clone size: .
D gene: .
J gene: TRBJ2-4
CDR3 DNA: TGTGCCAGCAGCCCATGGGTGGACGAAAACATTCAGTACTTC
CDR3 protein: CASSPWVDENIQYF

V gene: TRBV20-1
clone size: .
D gene: .
J gene: TRBJ1-2
CDR3 DNA: TGCAGTGCTAGAAGCCCGGGTGAATTCGGTGGCTACACCTTC
CDR3 protein: CSARSPGEFGGYTF

V gene: TRBV6-5
clone size: few
D gene: TRBD1
J gene: TRBJ2-1
CDR3 DNA: TGTGCCAGCAGTTACCCCGGACAGGGGCCAAACAATGAGCAGTTCTTC
CDR3 protein: CASSYPGQGPNNEQFF

V gene: TRBV10-3
clone size: .
D gene: .
J gene: TRBJ1-2
CDR3 DNA: TGTGCCATCTTTAGCCAGGGGTACTATGGCTACACCTTC
CDR3 protein: CAIFSQGYYGYTF

V gene: TRBV5-5
clone size: .
D gene: .
J gene: TRBJ2-2
CDR3 DNA: TGTGCCAGCAGCTTGTTTCCTCTTACGGGGAACGGGGAGCTGTTTTTT
CDR3 protein: CASSLFPLTGNGELFF

V gene: TRBV5-4
clone size: few
D gene: .
J gene: TRBJ1-2
CDR3 DNA: TGTGCCAGCAGCTTGGACGGGGCGGGTATAAATTATGGCTACACCTTC
CDR3 protein: CASSLDGAGINYGYTF

V gene: TRBV5-4
clone size: .
D gene: .
J gene: TRBJ2-2
CDR3 DNA: TGTGCCAGCGTTCAGGGGACCGGGGAGCTGTTTTTT
CDR3 protein: CASVQGTGELFF

V gene: TRBV7-3
clone size: few
D gene: TRBD2
J gene: TRBJ2-3
CDR3 DNA: TGTGCCAGCAGCCAAGAGGTAGCGGGGAACACAGATACGCAGTATTTT
CDR3 protein: CASSQEVAGNTDTQYF

V gene: TRBV12-3/TRBV12-4
clone size: few
D gene: .
J gene: TRBJ1-4
CDR3 DNA: TGTGCCAGCAGTTTTTGGGCAGGGGATACAACTAATGAAAAACTGTTTTTT
CDR3 protein: CASSFWAGDTTNEKLFF

V gene: TRBV6-5
clone size: .
D gene: TRBD2
J gene: TRBJ2-1
CDR3 DNA: TGTGCCAGCAGTGTCACTAGCGCCGCCTACAATGAGCAGTTCTTC
CDR3 protein: CASSVTSAAYNEQFF

V gene: TRBV7-9
clone size: many
D gene: .
J gene: TRBJ1-1
CDR3 DNA: TGTGCCAGCAGCTCCTCCGTGGGAAAGGACACTGAAGCTTTCTTT
CDR3 protein: CASSSSVGKDTEAFF

V gene: TRBV4-1
clone size: .
D gene: .
J gene: TRBJ2-6
CDR3 DNA: TGCGCCAGCAGCCCCTGGGCAGTTTCCTCTGGGGCCAACGTCCTGACTTTC
CDR3 protein: CASSPWAVSSGANVLTF

V gene: TRBV10-3
clone size: .
D gene: TRBD1
J gene: TRBJ2-1
CDR3 DNA: TGTGCCATCAGTGACCGGACAGGGGGCTTTTACTACAATGAGCAGTTCTTC
CDR3 protein: CAISDRTGGFYYNEQFF

V gene: TRBV7-8
clone size: many
D gene: TRBD1
J gene: TRBJ1-1
CDR3 DNA: TGTGCCAGCAGCTTAGCCGTTCGGGACAGGGGGATGAACACTGAAGCTTTCTTT
CDR3 protein: CASSLAVRDRGMNTEAFF

V gene: TRBV19
clone size: few
D gene: .
J gene: TRBJ2-7
CDR3 DNA: TGTGCCAGTAGTATTGGACACTTCTACGAGCAGTACTTC
CDR3 protein: CASSIGHFYEQYF

V gene: TRBV20-1
clone size: .
D gene: .
J gene: TRBJ2-3
CDR3 DNA: TGCAGTGCTAGAGATGGAGGGGGGGACACAGATACGCAGTATTTT
CDR3 protein: CSARDGGGDTDTQYF

V gene: TRBV7-9
clone size: .
D gene: .
J gene: TRBJ2-4
CDR3 DNA: TGTGCCAGCAGCCGGACTCTTGGAGCCAAAAACATTCAGTACTTC
CDR3 protein: CASSRTLGAKNIQYF

V gene: TRBV6-2/TRBV6-3
clone size: few
D gene: TRBD1
J gene: TRBJ2-5
CDR3 DNA: TGTGCCAGCAGGACTGGACAGGCCCGCCAAGAGACCCAGTACTTC
CDR3 protein: CASRTGQARQETQYF

V gene: TRBV13
clone size: .
D gene: .
J gene: TRBJ2-5
CDR3 DNA: TGTGCCAGCAGCTTAGGAGGACGGGGGAGGTGGGAGACCCAGTACTTC
CDR3 protein: CASSLGGRGRWETQYF

V gene: TRBV6-1
clone size: .
D gene: .
J gene: TRBJ1-5
CDR3 DNA: TGTGCCAGCCCCGGGCCAGGGGAGACTCAGCCCCAGCATTTT
CDR3 protein: CASPGPGETQPQHF

V gene: TRBV2
clone size: few
D gene: TRBD2
J gene: TRBJ2-2
CDR3 DNA: TGTGCCAGCAGTGGCGTAGCGGGGCTCACCGGGGAGCTGTTTTTT
CDR3 protein: CASSGVAGLTGELFF

V gene: TRBV19
clone size: .
D gene: .
J gene: TRBJ1-1
CDR3 DNA: TGTGCCAGTAGTATACCGGAGGGCAGGGCGAACACTGAAGCTTTCTTT
CDR3 protein: CASSIPEGRANTEAFF

V gene: TRBV5-3
clone size: few
D gene: TRBD1
J gene: TRBJ1-1
CDR3 DNA: TGTGCCAGAAGCCGGACAGGGAGCCCTGAAGCTTTCTTT
CDR3 protein: CARSRTGSPEAFF

V gene: TRBV6-8
clone size: .
D gene: .
J gene: TRBJ1-1
CDR3 DNA: TGTGACAGCAGTTACATCGACAGGATAACCACTGAAGCTTTCTTT
CDR3 protein: CDSSYIDRITTEAFF

V gene: TRBV12-3/TRBV12-4
clone size: .
D gene: .
J gene: TRBJ2-1
CDR3 DNA: TGTGCCAGCAGTTGGGAGGATGAGCAGTTCTTC
CDR3 protein: CASSWEDEQFF

V gene: TRBV19
clone size: few
D gene: .
J gene: TRBJ1-2
CDR3 DNA: TGTGCCAGTAGCCTTCCTTCTGGCTACACCTTC
CDR3 protein: CASSLPSGYTF

V gene: TRBV12-3/TRBV12-4
clone size: .
D gene: .
J gene: TRBJ1-2
CDR3 DNA: TGTGCCAGCAGCCCCCCCCAGTCCTACACCTTC
CDR3 protein: CASSPPQSYTF

V gene: TRBV7-6
clone size: few
D gene: .
J gene: TRBJ2-5
CDR3 DNA: TGTGCCAGCAGCTTAGCGCCGGGTCCCCAAGAGACCCAGTACTTC
CDR3 protein: CASSLAPGPQETQYF

V gene: TRBV29-1
clone size: .
D gene: .
J gene: TRBJ2-3
CDR3 DNA: TGCAGCGTTGTTTGGATGGCCGCGGATACGCAGTATTTT
CDR3 protein: CSVVWMAADTQYF

V gene: TRBV24-1
clone size: .
D gene: TRBD1
J gene: TRBJ2-2
CDR3 DNA: TGTGCCACCAGTGATGGGGACAGGGGGAACACCGGGGAGCTGTTTTTT
CDR3 protein: CATSDGDRGNTGELFF

V gene: TRBV12-3/TRBV12-4
clone size: .
D gene: .
J gene: TRBJ2-3
CDR3 DNA: TGTGCCAGCAGTTTTCAGGGTTCGGCTACGCAGTATTTT
CDR3 protein: CASSFQGSATQYF

V gene: TRBV6-2/TRBV6-3
clone size: .
D gene: TRBD1
J gene: TRBJ2-3
CDR3 DNA: TGTGCCAGCACCCTGCACAGGGGCCTAACGACCCTCACTAGCACAGATACGCAGTATTTT
CDR3 protein: CASTLHRGLTTLTSTDTQYF

V gene: TRBV6-2/TRBV6-3
clone size: .
D gene: TRBD1
J gene: TRBJ2-3
CDR3 DNA: TGTGCCAGCAGTTATAGAATGTTCGGGACAGGGGGCTCCGACGCGGATACGCAGTATTTT
CDR3 protein: CASSYRMFGTGGSDADTQYF

V gene: TRBV27
clone size: few
D gene: .
J gene: TRBJ2-3
CDR3 DNA: TGTGCCAGCAGTTTGTGGTCCGCTGGCACAGATACGCAGTATTTT
CDR3 protein: CASSLWSAGTDTQYF